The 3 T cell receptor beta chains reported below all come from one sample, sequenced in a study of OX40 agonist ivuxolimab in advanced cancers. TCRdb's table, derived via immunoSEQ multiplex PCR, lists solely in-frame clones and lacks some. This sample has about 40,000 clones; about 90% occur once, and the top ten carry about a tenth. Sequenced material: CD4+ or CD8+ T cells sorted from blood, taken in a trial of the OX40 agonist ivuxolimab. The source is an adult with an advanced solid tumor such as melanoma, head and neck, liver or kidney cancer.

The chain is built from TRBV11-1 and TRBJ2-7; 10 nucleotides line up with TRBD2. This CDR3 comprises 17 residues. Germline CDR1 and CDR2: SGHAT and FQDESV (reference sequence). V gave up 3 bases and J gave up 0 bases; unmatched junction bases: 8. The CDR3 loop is CASSFRMGLANSYEQYF. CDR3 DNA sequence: TGTGCCAGCAGCTTCAGGATGGGACTAGCGAACTCCTACGAGCAGTACTTC.

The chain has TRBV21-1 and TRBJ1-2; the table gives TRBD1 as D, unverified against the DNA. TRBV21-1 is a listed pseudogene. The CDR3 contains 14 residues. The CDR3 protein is CASSKEGQGKGYTF. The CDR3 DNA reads TGTGCCAGCAGCAAAGAGGGGCAGGGGAAAGGCTACACCTTC.

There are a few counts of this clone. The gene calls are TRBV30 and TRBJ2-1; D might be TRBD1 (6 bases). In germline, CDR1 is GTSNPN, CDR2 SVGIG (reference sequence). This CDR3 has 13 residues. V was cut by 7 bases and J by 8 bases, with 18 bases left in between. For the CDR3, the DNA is TGTGCCTTCGCCGGGACACCGATGGATGAGCAGTTCTTC. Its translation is CAFAGTPMDEQFF.